The clone carrying this T cell receptor (beta chain) was seen ten or more times. Its antigen is not known. The data were obtained in a study of T cells after yellow fever vaccination. Generation of TCR cDNA used 5'RACE template switching (which added a universal primer site and UMIs). MiXCR, applied by TCRdb to the 5' RACE reads, yields one record per CDR3 protein. The sample holds about 220,000 distinct CDR3 sequences, 3% to 4% seen once. Findings and caveats of the study: One caveat is that FACS-sorted repertoires could contain abundant clonotypes contaminating from the bulk population.

The CDR3 is 15 residues long. V gave up 5 bases and J gave up 1 base, with 14 bases separating them. CDR1 is SGHVS and CDR2 is FQNEAQ in the germline V gene. This sequence joins TRBV7-8 and TRBJ2-5, with a possible D match to TRBD1 (5 bases). The sequence was obtained from a man between 18 and 29 years old who received the YFV17D yellow fever vaccine. The sample was CD4+ T cells sorted from PBMCs, taken 10 days after the yellow fever booster vaccination. DNA for the CDR3: TGTGCCAGCAGCCCTTGGGAAGGGGTCCAAGAGACCCAGTACTTC. This gives the protein CASSPWEGVQETQYF.